Listed below are T cell receptor beta chains from one sample, sequenced in a study of T cells in Graves' hyperthyroidism and ophthalmopathy. TCRdb fed the multiplex PCR reads into MiXCR, producing one record per CDR3 protein. The profile shows roughly 400,000 distinct CDR3 sequences, more than 12% of them singletons. The sample consisted of blood. The receptors derive from a man in his forties or fifties with Graves' ophthalmopathy. CDR3s include the opening cysteine and the closing phenylalanine or tryptophan. A D gene is named only where the DNA matches it firmly. Some rows have no size entry. The others give once, few or many, or a class for an expanded clone.

cdr3_nt | cdr3_aa | v_call | clone_size | d_call | j_call
TGTGCCAGCAGCAGACAGCAGGCTAACTATGGCTACACCTTC | CASSRQQANYGYTF | TRBV2 | few | NA | TRBJ1-2
TGTGCCAGCAGCTACGGTAGCGGGAGCCACACCGGGGAGCTGTTTTTT | CASSYGSGSHTGELFF | TRBV14 | few | TRBD2 | TRBJ2-2
TGTGCCAGCAGCTTAAATCCGGGTGTAGGCACAGATACGCAGTATTTT | CASSLNPGVGTDTQYF | TRBV7-6 | many | NA | TRBJ2-3
TGTGCCAGCAGCCACCTCCGCCAAAATGAGCAGTACTTC | CASSHLRQNEQYF | TRBV11-2 | once | NA | TRBJ2-7
TGTGCCAGCAGCTTAGAGGGACTAGCGATGCATGAGCAGTTCTTC | CASSLEGLAMHEQFF | TRBV11-3 | many | TRBD2 | TRBJ2-1
TGTGCCAGCAGCTCGCTGGGTGGCTACACCTTC | CASSSLGGYTF | TRBV7-9 | NA | NA | TRBJ1-2
TGTGCCAGCAGCCCACAGGACTTCCTGTCCTACGAGCAGTACTTC | CASSPQDFLSYEQYF | TRBV3-1 | many | NA | TRBJ2-7
TGTGCCAGCAGCTTTTCCCGTCGGCAGAACTTTAACACTGAAGCTTTCTTT | CASSFSRRQNFNTEAFF | TRBV7-9 | few | NA | TRBJ1-1
TGCTGTGCTAGTCGTCGGGGGTTTGATGAGCAGTTCTTC | CCASRRGFDEQFF | TRBV20-1 | few | NA | TRBJ2-1
TGTGCCAGCAGCTTCGAAGGCGCCCACGAGCAGTACTTC | CASSFEGAHEQYF | TRBV11-2 | many | NA | TRBJ2-7
TGCGCCAGCAGCTTTAGGCCCGGACAGAGTAACACTGAAGCTTTCTTT | CASSFRPGQSNTEAFF | TRBV5-1 | many | NA | TRBJ1-1
TGCAGTGCTAGAGATCTGGGCCGGCAGGGGCCGTTCTTC | CSARDLGRQGPFF | TRBV20-1 | NA | NA | TRBJ2-1
TGCGCCAGCAGCCTACTAACTGGGGAGACCCAGTACTTC | CASSLLTGETQYF | TRBV5-1 | NA | NA | TRBJ2-5
TGTGCCACCAGTGAAGAGGACAGGGGGCAGGAACAGTTCTTC | CATSEEDRGQEQFF | TRBV24-1 | NA | TRBD1 | TRBJ2-1
TGCAGCGTTGATAGCATAGAGACCCAGTACTTC | CSVDSIETQYF | TRBV29-1 | few | NA | TRBJ2-5
TGTGCCAGCACCCTCACGGGAGAGGTGGCTGAAGCTTTCTTT | CASTLTGEVAEAFF | TRBV3-1 | many | NA | TRBJ1-1
TGTGCCAGCAGTTTATTCGGGACTAGCGGGAGGGAGGGCGCAGATACGCAGTATTTT | CASSLFGTSGREGADTQYF | TRBV12-3/TRBV12-4 | few | TRBD2 | TRBJ2-3
TGTGCCAGCAGATTGTTGCTAGCGGACACAGATACGCAGTATTTT | CASRLLLADTDTQYF | TRBV11-3 | NA | TRBD2 | TRBJ2-3
TGTGCCAGCAGACCTTCGGACAGGGAGGGCACTGAAGCTTTCTTT | CASRPSDREGTEAFF | TRBV28 | many | TRBD1 | TRBJ1-1
TGCGCCAGCAGCGTCCGACAGGGGGCGGAGACCCAGTACTTC | CASSVRQGAETQYF | TRBV5-1 | many | TRBD1 | TRBJ2-5
TGTGCCAGCAGCTCAACGACCGGGACAGGTCTCTACGAGCAGTACTTC | CASSSTTGTGLYEQYF | TRBV7-9 | few | TRBD1 | TRBJ2-7
TGCAGCGTTGACTCAGAATCTAACTATGGCTACACCTTC | CSVDSESNYGYTF | TRBV29-1 | few | NA | TRBJ1-2
TGCAGTGCTAGAAACCCCCGGGACATAAATAACTACAATGAGCAGTTCTTC | CSARNPRDINNYNEQFF | TRBV20-1 | few | NA | TRBJ2-1
TGCACCACCCCCAACCTTGCGGGAGGGAACAATGAGCAGTTCTTC | CTTPNLAGGNNEQFF | TRBV20-1 | NA | TRBD2 | TRBJ2-1
TGTGCCAGCAGTTACTTAGGGCGCAACAATGAGCAGTTCTTC | CASSYLGRNNEQFF | TRBV6-2/TRBV6-3 | NA | NA | TRBJ2-1
TGTGCCAGCAGCTTTGGGGGGGGACTAGCGAGACAGCAGTTCTTC | CASSFGGGLARQQFF | TRBV7-3 | many | TRBD2 | TRBJ2-1
TGCGCCAGCAGCAGGGCCGGGACAGCCTACAATGAGCAGTTCTTC | CASSRAGTAYNEQFF | TRBV5-1 | few | TRBD1 | TRBJ2-1
TGCAGCGTTCTCAGGGGTCGGGGAACTGAAGCTTTCTTT | CSVLRGRGTEAFF | TRBV29-1 | few | NA | TRBJ1-1
TGCACTGAATCCTCTGGCGGGAGCACCGAGCAGTTCTTC | CTESSGGSTEQFF | TRBV20-1 | NA | TRBD2 | TRBJ2-1
TGCGCCAGAGGGGACACTGAAGCTTTCTTT | CARGDTEAFF | TRBV10-1 | NA | NA | TRBJ1-1
TGTGCCATCAGCGGAGCCGCCCATGCTGCTAGCACAGATACGCAGTATTTT | CAISGAAHAASTDTQYF | TRBV10-3 | many | NA | TRBJ2-3
TGTGCCAGCAGCCACCCCCGGGGCCCTGGGGAGACCCAGTACTTC | CASSHPRGPGETQYF | TRBV11-2 | many | NA | TRBJ2-5
TGTGCCAGCAGCCCGAGACAGGGGGCAGTTGAAAAACTGTTTTTT | CASSPRQGAVEKLFF | TRBV5-8 | many | TRBD1 | TRBJ1-4
TGTGCCAGCAACCAAGGACTAGCTTCGTACGAGCAGTACTTC | CASNQGLASYEQYF | TRBV12-3/TRBV12-4 | many | TRBD2 | TRBJ2-7
TGTGCCAGCACCCAAACCAGGGGCGATGAGCAGTTCTTC | CASTQTRGDEQFF | TRBV7-9 | NA | NA | TRBJ2-1
TGTGCCACCAGTGGGTCCCGGGACAGGTCCGTTTACAATGAGCAGTTCTTC | CATSGSRDRSVYNEQFF | TRBV24-1 | NA | TRBD1 | TRBJ2-1
TGTGCCAGCAGAGGACTAGCTGGTTTCGCCGGGGAGCTGTTTTTT | CASRGLAGFAGELFF | TRBV6-1 | NA | TRBD2 | TRBJ2-2
TGTGCCAGCAGGAAGGAACTAGCGGCCCACTACAATGAGCAGTTCTTC | CASRKELAAHYNEQFF | TRBV6-1 | few | TRBD2 | TRBJ2-1
TGTGCCATCAGTGAGGGACTAGGCTCCTACGAGCAGTACTTC | CAISEGLGSYEQYF | TRBV10-3 | few | TRBD2 | TRBJ2-7
TGTGCCAGCAGCGGAGGGCGATCCTACGAGCAGTACTTC | CASSGGRSYEQYF | TRBV2 | many | NA | TRBJ2-7
TGCAGTGCTAGTTCGGGACTAGCGGGATTAACGGCCAAAAACATTCAGTACTTC | CSASSGLAGLTAKNIQYF | TRBV20-1 | many | TRBD2 | TRBJ2-4
TGTGCCAGCAGCGTAGGGGCTAGCGGGAGGTACGAGCAGTACTTC | CASSVGASGRYEQYF | TRBV9 | few | TRBD2 | TRBJ2-7
TGTGCCAGCAGCCACAGGACAGGGAGAGAGACCCAGTACTTC | CASSHRTGRETQYF | TRBV7-2 | many | TRBD1 | TRBJ2-5
TGCGCCAGCAGCCCCCGGACTAGCGGGAAATCAGATACGCAGTATTTT | CASSPRTSGKSDTQYF | TRBV5-1 | few | TRBD2 | TRBJ2-3
TGCAGTGCTAGAGACTCCGGGACAGGATTCTACGAGCAGTACTTC | CSARDSGTGFYEQYF | TRBV20-1 | many | TRBD1 | TRBJ2-7
TGCGCCAGCAGCGGAAGGACAGGGGCGTCCTCATCCTGGTATGGCTACACCTTC | CASSGRTGASSSWYGYTF | TRBV5-1 | NA | TRBD1 | TRBJ1-2
TGTGCCAGCAGCGTAGGGGGACAGAGCACCGGGGAGCTGTTTTTT | CASSVGGQSTGELFF | TRBV9 | NA | TRBD1 | TRBJ2-2
TGTGCCAGCAGTCCCGGGACTAGCGGGAGTTGGTCCTACGAGCAGTACTTC | CASSPGTSGSWSYEQYF | TRBV12-3/TRBV12-4 | many | TRBD2 | TRBJ2-7
TGCGCCAGCAGCTTGGACGGAGTCTGGGACCAAGGCGAGCAGTACTTC | CASSLDGVWDQGEQYF | TRBV5-1 | many | NA | TRBJ2-7
TGTGCCAGCAGCTTGGACCTAGCGGGAGGTGCAGATACGCAGTATTTT | CASSLDLAGGADTQYF | TRBV11-2 | NA | TRBD2 | TRBJ2-3